The entry below gives a single TCR beta chain sequence along with its context. The V gene's germline CDR1 is MGHRA and CDR2 YSYEKL. Trimming cost V 4 bases and J 5 bases; bases outside gene matches: 8. This CDR3 is built from 16 residues. This record belongs to a study of blood T cell repertoires in COVID-19. In the study overall: The study drew acute and convalescent COVID-19 samples from the United States, Italy and Spain.

The repertoire was sequenced with immunoSEQ multiplex PCR; TCRdb's copy has only in-frame clones and lacks some. The table records some 260,000 clones, around 88% of them present only once. Source material: peripheral blood. The chain joins TRBV4-1 to TRBJ2-3, with TRBD2 identical over 11 bases. This clonotype was sampled from a woman in her 30s with COVID-19, enrolled during active disease. CDR3 residues: CASSPPIAGGLDTQYF. For the CDR3, the DNA is TGCGCCAGCAGCCCCCCTATAGCGGGAGGGTTAGATACGCAGTATTTT.